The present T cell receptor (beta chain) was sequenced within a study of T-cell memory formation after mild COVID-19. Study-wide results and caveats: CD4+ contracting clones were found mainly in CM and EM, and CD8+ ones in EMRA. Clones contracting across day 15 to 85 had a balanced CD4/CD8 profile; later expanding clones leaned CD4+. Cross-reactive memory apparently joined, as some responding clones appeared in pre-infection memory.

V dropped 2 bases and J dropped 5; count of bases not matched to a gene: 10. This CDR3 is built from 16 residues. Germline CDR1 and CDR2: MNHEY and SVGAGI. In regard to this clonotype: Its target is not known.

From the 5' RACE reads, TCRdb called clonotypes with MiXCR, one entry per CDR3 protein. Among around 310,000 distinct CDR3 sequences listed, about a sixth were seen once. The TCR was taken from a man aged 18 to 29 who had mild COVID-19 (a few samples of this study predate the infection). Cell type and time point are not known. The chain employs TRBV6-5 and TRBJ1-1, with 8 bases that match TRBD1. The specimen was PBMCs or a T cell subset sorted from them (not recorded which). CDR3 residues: CASSYRNDRGGTEAFF. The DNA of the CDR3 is TGTGCCAGCAGTTACCGCAACGACAGGGGTGGAACTGAAGCTTTCTTT.